The rows below give T cell receptor beta chains drawn from one sample of a study of blood T cell repertoires in COVID-19. Libraries were prepared by immunoSEQ multiplex PCR; TCRdb keeps only in-frame clonotypes and omits some of them. Found here are some 41,000 clones, around 85% of them singletons; the top ten hold roughly 9.2%. The sample consisted of peripheral blood. These receptor sequences come from a human donor in a cohort sampled during active COVID-19. The conserved cysteine and the conserved F or W are not part of the CDR3 here. Expanded clones are given a class, and other clones once, few, many or no size at all.

V,size,CDR3
TRBV10-3,-,AISELGLYNEQF
TRBV27,few,ASSSGGPSYEQY
TRBV15,-,ATSRRGGTGELF
TRBV2,few,ASPTGFGYGYT
TRBV24-1,once,ATSDWDRDNSPLH
TRBV4-3,-,ASSQESGQIRTDTQY
TRBV6-2/TRBV6-3,-,ASSTLAYEQY
TRBV27,-,ASTPGGSQETQY
TRBV19,once,AIRCRDRGISNQPQH
TRBV9,-,ASSVTGKTPYEQY
TRBV7-3,-,ASSSTPGGGDGELF
TRBV14,-,ASSQVLGTGELF
TRBV30,-,AWNRGPPTEAF
TRBV14,-,ASSQVSGVNTEAF
TRBV19,-,ASSYRGEGTEAF
TRBV6-6,-,ASSPNVVGYT
TRBV14,-,ASSSFLNTEAF
TRBV6-4,few,ASSEGAFSSRAF
TRBV3-1/TRBV3-2,few,ASRPPPNGRDEQY
TRBV18,-,ASSLSGTENYGYT
TRBV11-3,-,ASSAGRQETQY
TRBV9,-,ASSTGTSGEQF